The 26 T cell receptor beta chains presented below share a single source sample, sequenced in a study of identical twins (dated by TCRdb to the mid-2010s). The method was 5' RACE. Sequencing used an Illumina HiSeq 2000. TCRdb trimmed the raw reads at Q25, called clones with MiXCR and kept productive beta chains. Entries are consolidated by CDR3 protein sequence, retaining the most common genes and DNA. The sample yields nearly 250,000 distinct CDR3 sequences; about 7% were counted once. Together, the top ten hold about 3.6% of the sample. The same data also contributed to another study, on yellow fever vaccine responses in identical twins.

Sequences were obtained from memory (CD45RO+) T cells sorted from blood. The sample's cell subset or site label is to be understood as: CD45RO+ enriched T cells. The receptors here all came from a woman under 30 in good health.

The chain has TRBV6-1 and TRBJ1-4, with 9 nucleotides matching TRBD1. V shed 6 bases, J shed 9 bases, and the junction held 8 bases outside the gene matches. This CDR3 comprises 14 residues. Germline V CDR1 and CDR2: MNHNS, SASEGT. The CDR3 bases are TGTGCCAGCAGCACACTAGGGACAGGGAAAAAACTGTTTTTT. Translation gives CASSTLGTGKKLFF.

V is TRBV2 and J is TRBJ1-4; D uncertain. The CDR3 spans 15 residues. Deletions cut 0 bases from V and 4 bases from J, with 9 bases between. Germline CDR1 SNHLY, CDR2 FYNNEI. The CDR3 nucleotides read TGTGCCAGCAGTGAAGCGATTGGTGGTAATGAAAAACTGTTTTTT. It translates to CASSEAIGGNEKLFF.

The rearrangement links TRBV21-1 to TRBJ2-1; TRBD2 was called by the table and not checked on the DNA. TRBV21-1 represents a pseudogene. The CDR3 runs to 21 residues. The CDR3 sequence is CASSSRPRLAGGPSSYNEQFF. Written as DNA, the CDR3 is TGTGCCAGCAGCTCACGCCCCCGACTAGCGGGAGGTCCGAGCTCCTACAATGAGCAGTTCTTC.

This clonotype was picked up many times. The V call is TRBV29-1, the J call TRBJ2-2; 10 nucleotides match TRBD1. With 1 base clipped from V and 4 bases from J, the junction kept 6 bases outside the gene matches. This CDR3 is 16 amino acids long. The germline V gene encodes CDR1 SQVTM and CDR2 ANQGSEA. CDR3 in DNA: TGCAGCGTTGAAGGGTTAGGGACAGGGGTCACCGGGGAGCTGTTTTTT. Protein sequence: CSVEGLGTGVTGELFF.

The CDR3 reads CASSGAADVYEQYV. The CDR3 DNA sequence: TGTGCCAGCAGCGGGGCAGCGGACGTCTACGAGCAGTACGTC. J is TRBJ2-7 and V is TRBV21-1; the DNA was not compared with TRBD1, the D call given in the table. TRBV21-1 counts as a pseudogene. This CDR3 comprises 14 residues.

This clonotype was observed a few times. The chain combines TRBV18 with TRBJ1-5; no firm D call. CDR3 length: 14 residues. Germline CDR1 KGHSH, CDR2 LQKENI. V was cut by 2 bases and J by 2 bases, with 7 bases left in between. The CDR3 sequence: CASSPSQGNQPQHF. The CDR3 coding sequence is TGTGCCAGCTCACCATCCCAGGGCAATCAGCCCCAGCATTTT.

This clonotype was picked up many times. J is TRBJ2-1 and V is TRBV9; D might be TRBD2 (5 bases). Trimming removed 0 bases at V and 7 bases at J, with 14 bases between. The germline CDR1 and CDR2 sequences are SGDLS and YYNGEE. The CDR3 runs 15 residues. The CDR3: CASSVELTSGNEQFF. The CDR3 coding sequence is TGTGCCAGCAGCGTAGAACTTACCTCGGGGAATGAGCAGTTCTTC.

This clonotype was seen repeatedly, ten times or more. CDR3 region: CASSPGENYGYTF. DNA of the CDR3: TGTGCCAGCAGTCCGGGGGAAAACTATGGCTACACCTTC. The V call is TRBV6-6, the J call TRBJ1-2; perhaps TRBD1 as D (5 bases). CDR3 length: 13 amino acids. V gave up 5 bases and J gave up 2 bases, with 9 bases separating them. Germline CDR1 is MNHNY and CDR2 is SVGAGI (reference sequence).

The CDR3 sequence is CASSGRPGGPQHF. The CDR3 DNA sequence: TGTGCCAGCAGCGGACGGCCGGGGGGGCCCCAGCATTTT. J is TRBJ1-5 and V is TRBV6-1, with D possibly being TRBD1 (5 bases). This CDR3 is built from 13 residues. V dropped 6 bases and J dropped 9 bases, with 15 bases sitting between them. From germline, CDR1 is MNHNS and CDR2 SASEGT.

The sample holds many counts of this clonotype. The chain combines TRBV7-9 with TRBJ2-1; D perhaps matches TRBD2 (6 bases). The V end lost 4 bases, the J end lost 4 bases, and 14 bases lay between the germline ends. Germline CDR1 SEHNR, CDR2 FQNEAQ (reference sequence). The CDR3 covers 15 residues. For the CDR3, the DNA is TGTGCCAGCAGCTATGGACGGGAGACATACAATGAGCAGTTCTTC. Protein sequence: CASSYGRETYNEQFF.

This clonotype came up many times. V and J are TRBV6-5 and TRBJ2-7, with D maybe TRBD1 (5 bases). Germline lookup yields CDR1 MNHEY and CDR2 SVGAGI. The CDR3 has 15 amino acids. Deletions cut 2 bases from V and 4 bases from J, with 15 bases between. The CDR3 sequence: CASSYRLSPGYEQYF. The CDR3 DNA is TGTGCCAGCAGTTACAGGTTGAGCCCAGGGTACGAGCAGTACTTC.

The chain combines TRBV5-1 with TRBJ2-2; 8 bases agree with TRBD2. Germline V gene data show CDR1 as SGHRS and CDR2 as YFSETQ. The CDR3 length is 15 residues. Trimming removed 4 bases from V and 6 bases from J; junction bases left unmatched: 8. The CDR3 region has the DNA TGCGCCAGCAGCCAGGGTAGCGGGAAATCCGGGGAGCTGTTTTTT. This translates into CASSQGSGKSGELFF.

The chain combines TRBV6-1 with TRBJ2-1, with D perhaps being TRBD1 or TRBD2 (6 bases each). CDR3 size: 15 residues. Germline values: CDR1 MNHNS, CDR2 SASEGT. V shed 2 bases and J shed 6 bases, with 14 bases lying between them. DNA for the CDR3: TGTGCCAGCAGTGAAACGGAATCGGGGGCCAATGAGCAGTTCTTC. Protein product: CASSETESGANEQFF.

The genes are TRBV11-2 and TRBJ2-5; D is possibly TRBD1 (6 bases). V lost 0 bases, J lost 2 bases, and 10 bases lay in between. Germline values: CDR1 SGHAT, CDR2 FQNNGV. The CDR3 spans 15 residues. CDR3 DNA: TGTGCCAGCAGCTTAGAACCGGGACAACAAGAGACCCAGTACTTC. Its protein product is CASSLEPGQQETQYF.

This chain connects TRBV5-6 to TRBJ1-4; 8 nucleotides align to TRBD1. Germline trimming cut 5 bases from V and 0 bases from J; bases unmatched to any gene: 6. This CDR3 has 16 amino acids. Germline CDR1 SGHDT, CDR2 YYEEEE. This CDR3 reads CASSSDRGATNEKLFF. Here the CDR3 DNA reads TGTGCCAGCAGTTCTGACAGGGGTGCAACTAATGAAAAACTGTTTTTT.

This clonotype was counted ten times or more. V usage is TRBV5-1 and J usage is TRBJ2-1; 13 bases are shared with TRBD2. CDR3 length: 18 residues. Germline trimming cut 6 bases from V and 5 bases from J; bases unmatched to any gene: 14. The V gene's germline CDR1 is SGHRS and CDR2 YFSETQ. CDR3: CASIPTAGTSGINNEQFF. The CDR3 DNA sequence: TGCGCCAGCATTCCCACCGCCGGGACTAGCGGGATCAACAATGAGCAGTTCTTC.

The J gene is TRBJ1-1, the V gene TRBV29-1, with a tentative D call TRBD1 (5 bases). Trimming stripped 7 bases from V and 1 base from J, with 10 bases between. The CDR3 has 12 residues. The germline gives CDR1 SQVTM, CDR2 ANQGSEA. The CDR3 region has the DNA TGCAGCGCCGGACAACCGAACACTGAAGCTTTCTTT. Residues: CSAGQPNTEAFF.

This clonotype was counted at least ten times. This sequence joins TRBV12-3 or TRBV12-4 and TRBJ2-1, with 8 bases that match TRBD1. The CDR3 runs 16 residues. V was pared by 5 bases and J by 3 bases, with 9 bases of the junction left unmatched. Written as DNA, the CDR3 is TGTGCCAGCAGTCCTCCCAGGACAGGGTTCTACAATGAGCAGTTCTTC. It encodes CASSPPRTGFYNEQFF.

This clonotype was observed at least ten times. The chain joins TRBV5-1 to TRBJ2-2, with D possibly TRBD1 on 6 matching bases. V lost 4 bases and J lost 4, with 11 bases in between. The CDR3 loop spans 14 amino acids. Germline values: CDR1 SGHRS, CDR2 YFSETQ. The CDR3 loop reads CASSMDRPTGELFF. As DNA, the CDR3 is TGCGCCAGCAGCATGGACAGACCCACCGGGGAGCTGTTTTTT.

The chain combines TRBV7-2 with TRBJ2-1; D is perhaps TRBD1 or TRBD2 (5 bases each). The CDR3 length is 16 residues. The V gene's germline CDR1 is SGHTA and CDR2 FQGNSA. V dropped 1 base and J dropped 1 base, with 11 bases sitting between them. Here the CDR3 reads CASSLDGTGSYNEQFF. CDR3 sequence (DNA): TGTGCCAGCAGCTTAGACGGGACCGGATCCTACAATGAGCAGTTCTTC. The variable domain in full, completed from reference TRBV7-2 and TRBJ2-1, reads GAGVSQSPSNKVTEKGKDVELRCDPISGHTALYWYRQSLGQGLEFLIYFQGNSAPDKSGLPSDRFSAERTGGSVSTLTIQRTQQEDSAVYLCASSLDGTGSYNEQFFGPGTRLTVL.

The table lists this clonotype with a few counts. The chain employs TRBV6-1 and TRBJ2-6; D is undetermined. The ends were cut back, 8 bases at V and 4 bases at J, with 12 bases in the middle. The CDR3 spans 14 residues. Germline CDR1 reads MNHNS; CDR2 reads SASEGT. CDR3 in amino acids: CASAASDGANVLTF. For the CDR3, the DNA is TGTGCCAGCGCCGCCTCTGACGGGGCCAACGTCCTGACTTTC.

The chain couples TRBV9 to TRBJ2-2; D is unclear. The CDR3 loop spans 16 amino acids. The V end was cut by 0 bases, the J end by 8 bases, with 17 bases between. Germline CDR1 and CDR2: SGDLS and YYNGEE. The CDR3 nucleotides read TGTGCCAGCAGCGTAGCTTCAGGCCACCTTAGGGGGGAGCTGTTTTTT. Encoded protein: CASSVASGHLRGELFF.

This clonotype appeared many times. The V and J genes are TRBV6-1 and TRBJ2-7; no clear D gene. Trimming removed 6 bases at V and 0 bases at J, with 15 bases between. The germline gives CDR1 MNHNS, CDR2 SASEGT. CDR3 length: 15 residues. CDR3 DNA sequence: TGTGCCAGCAGCCCTCTGGGCACGAGCTCCTACGAGCAGTACGTC. Translation gives CASSPLGTSSYEQYV.

This clonotype was seen repeatedly, ten times or more. The rearrangement links TRBV10-3 to TRBJ2-2; D is ambiguous. The length of the CDR3 is 14 residues. Germline V gene data show CDR1 as ENHRY and CDR2 as SYGVKD. Trimming stripped 0 bases from V and 8 bases from J, with 10 bases between. In DNA, the CDR3 is TGTGCCATCAGTGAGTCGTCTTCCTGGGGGGAGCTGTTTTTT. Its protein is CAISESSSWGELFF.

Ten or more counts support this clonotype. The chain carries TRBV4-2 and TRBJ2-5; D is unresolved. The length of the CDR3 is 14 residues. Germline CDR1 and CDR2: LGHNA and YNFKEQ. Trimming removed 1 base from V and 5 bases from J, with 11 bases in between. CDR3 DNA: TGTGCCAGCAGCCAAGCCGAGATTGGGGAGACCCAGTACTTC. Protein product: CASSQAEIGETQYF.

This clonotype was seen at least ten times. The chain couples TRBV29-1 to TRBJ1-1, with unresolved D. Trimming left V 7 bases short and J 3 bases short, with 15 bases between. This CDR3 is built from 13 residues. Germline V gene sequence: CDR1 SQVTM, CDR2 ANQGSEA. The CDR3 protein is CSATPHGHTEAFF. The CDR3 coding sequence is TGCAGCGCTACACCCCATGGCCACACTGAAGCTTTCTTT.